This T cell receptor (beta chain) appears in the sequencing data of a study of blood T cells in healthy people across ages. Study conclusions and caveats: With unsorted PBMCs, a conclusive comparison of naive versus antigen-experienced cells was not possible. Diversity of TCR beta per million T cells declined in a roughly linear way with age.

This clonotype was recorded at least ten times. Its matching antigen is unknown. The sample, about 9.2 milliliters of peripheral blood, was drawn from each donor. Using a J-beta primer mix together with a sample-barcoded 5' primer, a second PCR was run for about 6 to 11 cycles. Each CDR3 protein is one row after TCRdb ran MiXCR on the 5' RACE reads. This table has about 1 million distinct CDR3 sequences, around 45% appearing once. The sequenced material came from blood. This clonotype was obtained from a woman in her fifties or sixties in good health.

For the CDR3, the DNA is TGCAGCGTTGCTGGGGACGTGGACAATGAGCAGTTCTTC. Translated, it gives CSVAGDVDNEQFF. This chain connects TRBV29-1 to TRBJ2-1; D could derive from TRBD1 or TRBD2 (5 bases each). The CDR3 loop spans 13 amino acids. Germline V gene sequence: CDR1 SQVTM, CDR2 ANQGSEA. V was trimmed by 4 bases and J by 5 bases, leaving 12 bases between them.